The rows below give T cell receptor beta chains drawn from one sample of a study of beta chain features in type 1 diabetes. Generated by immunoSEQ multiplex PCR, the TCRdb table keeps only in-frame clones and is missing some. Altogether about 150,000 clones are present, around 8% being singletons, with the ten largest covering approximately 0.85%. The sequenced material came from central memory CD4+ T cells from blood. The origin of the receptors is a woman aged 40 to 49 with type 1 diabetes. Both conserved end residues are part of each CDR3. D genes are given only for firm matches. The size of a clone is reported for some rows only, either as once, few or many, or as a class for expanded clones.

CDR3aa: CASSIRGGYGYTF
CDR3nt: TGTGCCAGCAGCATTCGAGGGGGCTATGGCTACACCTTC
d_gene: .
v_gene: TRBV9
abundance: few
j_gene: TRBJ1-2

CDR3aa: CASSLGGGQETQYF
CDR3nt: TGTGCCAGCAGCTTGGGGGGTGGGCAAGAGACCCAGTACTTC
d_gene: .
v_gene: TRBV7-2
abundance: .
j_gene: TRBJ2-5

CDR3aa: CASSLDQGGFYGYTF
CDR3nt: TGTGCCAGCAGCTTAGATCAAGGCGGATTCTATGGCTACACCTTC
d_gene: .
v_gene: TRBV11-3
abundance: .
j_gene: TRBJ1-2

CDR3aa: CSVDARNTEAFF
CDR3nt: TGCAGCGTTGACGCTAGGAACACTGAAGCTTTCTTT
d_gene: .
v_gene: TRBV29-1
abundance: .
j_gene: TRBJ1-1

CDR3aa: CAWGRESEAFF
CDR3nt: TGTGCCTGGGGCCGGGAAAGTGAAGCTTTCTTT
d_gene: .
v_gene: TRBV30
abundance: few
j_gene: TRBJ1-1

CDR3aa: CASRGGKDQPQHF
CDR3nt: TGTGCCTCCAGAGGGGGTAAAGACCAGCCCCAGCATTTT
d_gene: .
v_gene: TRBV28
abundance: few
j_gene: TRBJ1-5

CDR3aa: CSVEGTPSAKTQYF
CDR3nt: TGCAGCGTTGAGGGGACTCCCTCTGCGAAGACCCAGTACTTC
d_gene: .
v_gene: TRBV29-1
abundance: few
j_gene: TRBJ2-5

CDR3aa: CASSQEGQYNQPQHF
CDR3nt: TGCGCCAGCAGCCAAGAGGGCCAGTACAATCAGCCCCAGCATTTT
d_gene: .
v_gene: TRBV4-1
abundance: .
j_gene: TRBJ1-5

CDR3aa: CASSPREESHEQYF
CDR3nt: TGTGCCAGCTCACCGCGGGAAGAATCGCACGAGCAGTACTTC
d_gene: .
v_gene: TRBV18
abundance: many
j_gene: TRBJ2-7

CDR3aa: CASSLDGTGSNYGYTF
CDR3nt: TGCGCCAGCAGCTTGGACGGGACAGGATCTAACTATGGCTACACCTTC
d_gene: TRBD1
v_gene: TRBV5-1
abundance: few
j_gene: TRBJ1-2

CDR3aa: CASRRTSSNEQFF
CDR3nt: TGTGCCAGTCGGCGGACTAGCAGCAATGAGCAGTTCTTC
d_gene: TRBD2
v_gene: TRBV7-2
abundance: few
j_gene: TRBJ2-1

CDR3aa: CAWNPRGSQETQYF
CDR3nt: TGTGCCTGGAACCCCCGGGGGTCCCAAGAGACCCAGTACTTC
d_gene: .
v_gene: TRBV30
abundance: .
j_gene: TRBJ2-5

CDR3aa: CATRQGMPLHF
CDR3nt: TGTGCCACCCGACAGGGAATGCCCCTCCACTTT
d_gene: TRBD1
v_gene: TRBV2
abundance: .
j_gene: TRBJ1-6

CDR3aa: CASNLNAEATDTQYF
CDR3nt: TGCGCCAGCAACTTGAACGCCGAGGCCACAGATACGCAGTATTTT
d_gene: .
v_gene: TRBV5-1
abundance: many
j_gene: TRBJ2-3

CDR3aa: CSAGPGGELFF
CDR3nt: TGCAGTGCCGGTCCAGGCGGGGAGCTGTTTTTT
d_gene: .
v_gene: TRBV20-1
abundance: .
j_gene: TRBJ2-2

CDR3aa: CASTPGTSWGEQYF
CDR3nt: TGCGCCAGCACGCCAGGGACTAGCTGGGGCGAGCAGTACTTC
d_gene: TRBD2
v_gene: TRBV5-1
abundance: few
j_gene: TRBJ2-7

CDR3aa: CARQGERLTEKLFF
CDR3nt: TGTGCCAGACAGGGGGAGAGGCTAACCGAAAAACTGTTTTTT
d_gene: TRBD1
v_gene: TRBV2
abundance: few
j_gene: TRBJ1-4

CDR3aa: CASGDRVNTEAFF
CDR3nt: TGTGCCAGCGGGGACAGGGTGAACACTGAAGCTTTCTTT
d_gene: TRBD1
v_gene: TRBV18
abundance: few
j_gene: TRBJ1-1

CDR3aa: CASSAPTPSTGYGYTF
CDR3nt: TGTGCCAGCAGTGCACCCACCCCTTCTACAGGTTATGGCTACACCTTC
d_gene: .
v_gene: TRBV25-1
abundance: .
j_gene: TRBJ1-2

CDR3aa: CASTTQGEPQHF
CDR3nt: TGTGCCAGCACCACACAGGGAGAGCCCCAGCATTTT
d_gene: .
v_gene: TRBV28
abundance: few
j_gene: TRBJ1-5

CDR3aa: CASSFGGSAGELFF
CDR3nt: TGTGCCAGCAGCTTTGGCGGGAGCGCCGGGGAGCTGTTTTTT
d_gene: TRBD2
v_gene: TRBV7-2
abundance: many
j_gene: TRBJ2-2

CDR3aa: CASSPGTGGHYEQYF
CDR3nt: TGTGCCAGCAGTCCGGGGACAGGGGGGCACTACGAGCAGTACTTC
d_gene: TRBD1
v_gene: TRBV28
abundance: few
j_gene: TRBJ2-7

CDR3aa: CASSRNTGELFF
CDR3nt: TGTGCCAGCAGCCGGAACACCGGGGAGCTGTTTTTT
d_gene: .
v_gene: TRBV9
abundance: few
j_gene: TRBJ2-2

CDR3aa: CASSTTATNEKLFF
CDR3nt: TGTGCCAGCTCGACGACAGCAACTAATGAAAAACTGTTTTTT
d_gene: .
v_gene: TRBV18
abundance: .
j_gene: TRBJ1-4

CDR3aa: CASSLSGAGGDLGYTF
CDR3nt: TGTGCCAGCAGCTTGTCGGGGGCAGGGGGCGATCTAGGCTACACCTTC
d_gene: TRBD1
v_gene: TRBV5-4
abundance: few
j_gene: TRBJ1-2

CDR3aa: CASSLVGDSQETQYF
CDR3nt: TGTGCCAGCAGCTTGGTAGGGGACAGCCAAGAGACCCAGTACTTC
d_gene: TRBD1
v_gene: TRBV5-6
abundance: .
j_gene: TRBJ2-5

CDR3aa: CASSPGQARWTQYF
CDR3nt: TGTGCCAGCAGCCCGGGACAGGCAAGGTGGACCCAGTACTTC
d_gene: TRBD1
v_gene: TRBV5-4
abundance: .
j_gene: TRBJ2-5

CDR3aa: CASSPRDSADTQYF
CDR3nt: TGTGCCAGCAGCCCCCGGGACAGTGCAGATACGCAGTATTTT
d_gene: TRBD1
v_gene: TRBV27
abundance: .
j_gene: TRBJ2-3

CDR3aa: CASSLESQGPYEQYF
CDR3nt: TGTGCCAGCAGCTTAGAGTCACAGGGGCCCTACGAGCAGTACTTC
d_gene: TRBD1
v_gene: TRBV7-6
abundance: few
j_gene: TRBJ2-7

CDR3aa: CASSLALGGGAYEQYF
CDR3nt: TGTGCCAGCAGCTTGGCCCTCGGGGGGGGCGCCTACGAGCAGTACTTC
d_gene: TRBD2
v_gene: TRBV7-8
abundance: .
j_gene: TRBJ2-7

CDR3aa: CATSRVGGAYNEQFF
CDR3nt: TGTGCCACCAGCAGGGTCGGAGGGGCTTACAATGAGCAGTTCTTC
d_gene: .
v_gene: TRBV15
abundance: few
j_gene: TRBJ2-1

CDR3aa: CASSYQDTDTQYF
CDR3nt: TGTGCCAGCAGTTACCAGGACACAGATACGCAGTATTTT
d_gene: .
v_gene: TRBV27
abundance: .
j_gene: TRBJ2-3

CDR3aa: CASSSRGGNNQPQHF
CDR3nt: TGTGCCAGCAGTTCTCGGGGGGGTAACAATCAGCCCCAGCATTTT
d_gene: .
v_gene: TRBV6-5
abundance: .
j_gene: TRBJ1-5

CDR3aa: CASSFGTAEKLFF
CDR3nt: TGTGCCAGCAGTTTTGGGACAGCTGAAAAACTGTTTTTT
d_gene: TRBD1
v_gene: TRBV27
abundance: few
j_gene: TRBJ1-4

CDR3aa: CASSGTDNQPQHF
CDR3nt: TGTGCCAGCAGTGGGACAGACAATCAGCCCCAGCATTTT
d_gene: .
v_gene: TRBV2
abundance: few
j_gene: TRBJ1-5

CDR3aa: CASSLAFAGGRETQYF
CDR3nt: TGCGCCAGCAGCTTGGCCTTTGCGGGAGGGAGAGAGACCCAGTACTTC
d_gene: TRBD2
v_gene: TRBV5-1
abundance: .
j_gene: TRBJ2-5

CDR3aa: CASSVWDNPNEQFF
CDR3nt: TGTGCCAGCAGTGTCTGGGACAACCCCAATGAGCAGTTCTTC
d_gene: .
v_gene: TRBV2
abundance: .
j_gene: TRBJ2-1

CDR3aa: CASSLMTGSSGNTIYF
CDR3nt: TGTGCCAGCAGCTTGATGACGGGAAGCTCTGGAAACACCATATATTTT
d_gene: .
v_gene: TRBV5-4
abundance: .
j_gene: TRBJ1-3

CDR3aa: CASSWLENRGISYEQYF
CDR3nt: TGTGCCAGCAGTTGGCTTGAAAACAGGGGGATCTCCTACGAGCAGTACTTC
d_gene: TRBD1
v_gene: TRBV28
abundance: few
j_gene: TRBJ2-7

CDR3aa: CASSLMPTGKLFF
CDR3nt: TGTGCCAGCAGCTTAATGCCGACAGGGAAACTGTTTTTT
d_gene: TRBD1
v_gene: TRBV5-4
abundance: .
j_gene: TRBJ1-4

CDR3aa: CASRPPQGAVYGYTF
CDR3nt: TGTGCCAGCAGACCACCCCAGGGGGCGGTCTATGGCTACACCTTC
d_gene: TRBD1
v_gene: TRBV28
abundance: .
j_gene: TRBJ1-2

CDR3aa: CASSLAGDSRNEQFF
CDR3nt: TGCGCCAGCAGCTTGGCGGGAGACTCTAGGAATGAGCAGTTCTTC
d_gene: .
v_gene: TRBV5-1
abundance: few
j_gene: TRBJ2-1

CDR3aa: CATSRRTSGRLTGELFF
CDR3nt: TGTGCCACCAGCAGAAGGACTAGCGGGAGATTAACCGGGGAGCTGTTTTTT
d_gene: TRBD2
v_gene: TRBV15
abundance: few
j_gene: TRBJ2-2

CDR3aa: CAILDRGNYEQYF
CDR3nt: TGTGCCATCCTGGACAGGGGGAACTACGAGCAGTACTTC
d_gene: TRBD1
v_gene: TRBV28
abundance: .
j_gene: TRBJ2-7

CDR3aa: CASSDWANPSTDTQYF
CDR3nt: TGTGCCAGCAGCGATTGGGCCAACCCAAGCACAGATACGCAGTATTTT
d_gene: .
v_gene: TRBV7-8
abundance: few
j_gene: TRBJ2-3

CDR3aa: CASSPGTGDTGELFF
CDR3nt: TGTGCCAGCTCTCCCGGGACAGGGGACACCGGGGAGCTGTTTTTT
d_gene: TRBD1
v_gene: TRBV18
abundance: few
j_gene: TRBJ2-2

CDR3aa: CASSPTVRNEQFF
CDR3nt: TGCGCCAGCAGCCCCACCGTCCGGAATGAGCAGTTCTTC
d_gene: .
v_gene: TRBV4-3
abundance: few
j_gene: TRBJ2-1

CDR3aa: CASSYSLRGANVLTF
CDR3nt: TGTGCCAGCAGTTACTCGCTGAGAGGGGCCAACGTCCTGACTTTC
d_gene: .
v_gene: TRBV6-5
abundance: .
j_gene: TRBJ2-6

CDR3aa: CASSTQPRVNQPQHF
CDR3nt: TGTGCCAGCAGTACCCAACCCAGGGTTAATCAGCCCCAGCATTTT
d_gene: .
v_gene: TRBV2
abundance: .
j_gene: TRBJ1-5

CDR3aa: CASSQEGLAGEKLFF
CDR3nt: TGCGCCAGCAGCCAAGAAGGTCTGGCAGGGGAAAAACTGTTTTTT
d_gene: .
v_gene: TRBV4-1
abundance: few
j_gene: TRBJ1-4

CDR3aa: CASRRTGDSPLHF
CDR3nt: TGTGCCAGCAGAAGGACTGGGGATTCACCCCTCCACTTT
d_gene: .
v_gene: TRBV27
abundance: few
j_gene: TRBJ1-6

CDR3aa: CASSLARGQGDTQYF
CDR3nt: TGCGCCAGCAGCTTGGCGAGGGGACAGGGCGATACGCAGTATTTT
d_gene: TRBD1
v_gene: TRBV5-1
abundance: once
j_gene: TRBJ2-3

CDR3aa: CASKPTGGKNEQFF
CDR3nt: TGTGCCAGCAAGCCTACAGGGGGAAAAAATGAGCAGTTCTTC
d_gene: TRBD1
v_gene: TRBV5-4
abundance: .
j_gene: TRBJ2-1

CDR3aa: CSESTGAETQYF
CDR3nt: TGCAGCGAGTCGACAGGGGCAGAGACCCAGTACTTC
d_gene: TRBD1
v_gene: TRBV29-1
abundance: many
j_gene: TRBJ2-5

CDR3aa: CAISEPGHSSGNTIYF
CDR3nt: TGTGCCATCAGTGAGCCGGGACATAGCTCTGGAAACACCATATATTTT
d_gene: .
v_gene: TRBV10-3
abundance: few
j_gene: TRBJ1-3

CDR3aa: CASRETSGSGGEQFF
CDR3nt: TGTGCCAGCAGGGAGACTAGCGGGAGTGGTGGTGAGCAGTTCTTC
d_gene: TRBD2
v_gene: TRBV2
abundance: many
j_gene: TRBJ2-1